This TCR beta chain was captured in a study of blood T cells in healthy people across ages. General study findings and limits: PBMCs that were unsorted prevented a conclusive naive versus antigen-experienced comparison. Estimates of total diversity, which came from one million sequenced T cells, were considered to be underestimates.

Donor samples were obtained from healthy Caucasian individuals from Russia, aged about 6 to 100. Details on this clonotype: Its antigen is as yet unknown.

A J-beta primer mix and a sample-barcoded 5' primer were used in a second PCR of about 7 to 11 cycles. Every molecule of cDNA carried a tag from a template-switch adaptor with 12 random nucleotides. TCRdb re-called the 5' RACE reads through MiXCR, storing one row per CDR3 protein. The sample comprises some 730,000 distinct CDR3 sequences, about 20% of which are singletons, and 22% rests with the top ten. The sequenced material came from blood. The clonotype originates from a man aged 70 or older in good health.

CDR3 region: CASSSPGRNTGELFF. The CDR3 region has the DNA TGCGCCAGCAGCTCGCCAGGGCGGAACACCGGGGAGCTGTTTTTT. The chain is built from TRBV5-1 and TRBJ2-2; possibly TRBD1 for D (5 bases). This CDR3 region has 15 residues. Germline V CDR1 and CDR2: SGHRS, YFSETQ. V lost 3 bases and J lost 1, with 10 bases in between.